These T cell receptor beta chains were read from a single sample in a study of T cell repertoires in cytomegalovirus infection. TCRdb independently ran MiXCR on the reads; one entry per CDR3 protein. The sample records around 530,000 distinct CDR3 sequences, 26% being singletons. Sequenced: PBMCs. These receptors were collected from a human donor in good health (CMV status not recorded). Some clones in this sample may be carry-over from other donors' samples. CDR3s include the opening cysteine and the closing phenylalanine or tryptophan. The D gene is left open where the match is weak. Clone size is stated in some rows and not others, as once, few, many or a class when expanded.

CASSLGRERETQYF,TGTGCCAGCAGTTTAGGCAGGGAGAGAGAGACCCAGTACTTC,TRBV12-3/TRBV12-4,TRBJ2-5,-,-
CASSSRQGRGPQHF,TGTGCCAGCAGCTCAAGACAGGGCCGGGGGCCCCAGCATTTT,TRBV6-2/TRBV6-3,TRBJ1-5,few,TRBD1
CASSRGSAGSYNEQFF,TGTGCCAGCAGCCGTGGGTCTGCGGGCTCCTACAATGAGCAGTTCTTC,TRBV5-6,TRBJ2-1,-,-
CASSLALERRLNEKLFF,TGTGCCAGCAGCTTAGCGCTTGAACGTAGACTTAATGAAAAACTGTTTTTT,TRBV7-6,TRBJ1-4,few,-
CSARHESDEQFF,TGCAGTGCTAGGCACGAGAGCGATGAGCAGTTCTTC,TRBV20-1,TRBJ2-1,few,-
CASSVEGSMIRELFF,TGTGCCAGCAGTGTCGAGGGATCGATGATACGGGAGCTGTTTTTT,TRBV6-5,TRBJ2-2,-,-
CASRGQGQSTEAFF,TGTGCCAGCCGGGGACAGGGGCAAAGCACTGAAGCTTTCTTT,TRBV11-2,TRBJ1-1,-,TRBD1
CASSYSLSTDHSGNTIYF,TGTGCCAGCAGTTACTCGCTTTCTACAGACCACTCTGGAAACACCATATATTTT,TRBV6-5,TRBJ1-3,-,-
CASSPARGGTDTQYF,TGTGCCAGTAGCCCCGCCCGCGGTGGGACAGATACGCAGTATTTT,TRBV19,TRBJ2-3,few,-
CASSLGTGFAGELFF,TGTGCCAGCAGCTTAGGGACAGGGTTCGCCGGGGAGCTGTTTTTT,TRBV7-2,TRBJ2-2,many,TRBD1
CASSLASGVKETQYF,TGTGCCAGCAGCTTAGCTAGCGGGGTAAAAGAGACCCAGTACTTC,TRBV7-2,TRBJ2-5,many,TRBD2
CASSLGVGVANIQYF,TGTGCCAGCAGCTTAGGTGTAGGGGTGGCAAACATTCAGTACTTC,TRBV7-2,TRBJ2-4,many,-
CASSLRGLRSYEQYF,TGTGCCAGCAGTTTGCGGGGCTTGAGGAGCTACGAGCAGTACTTC,TRBV28,TRBJ2-7,-,-
CATSDGSTSSYNEQFF,TGTGCCACCAGTGATGGGTCCACGAGCTCCTACAATGAGCAGTTCTTC,TRBV24-1,TRBJ2-1,-,-
CASSFEGRGRTGELFF,TGTGCCAGCAGCTTCGAGGGCAGGGGGCGGACCGGGGAGCTGTTTTTT,TRBV7-3,TRBJ2-2,-,TRBD1
CASSYSAGGIDTQYF,TGTGCCAGCAGTTACTCTGCGGGAGGGATAGATACGCAGTATTTT,TRBV6-5,TRBJ2-3,-,TRBD2
CASSLGGQGINGETQYF,TGTGCCAGCAGCTTAGGGGGACAGGGAATAAATGGGGAGACCCAGTACTTC,TRBV7-2,TRBJ2-5,few,TRBD1
CASTGEGRWTGELFF,TGTGCCAGCACCGGGGAGGGGCGGTGGACCGGGGAGCTGTTTTTT,TRBV6-2/TRBV6-3,TRBJ2-2,-,TRBD2
CASSLDGSYGSGNTIYF,TGTGCCAGTAGTCTGGATGGGTCTTATGGCTCTGGAAACACCATATATTTT,TRBV19,TRBJ1-3,-,-
CASSGPRWVADNQPQHF,TGTGCCAGCAGTGGCCCCAGGTGGGTAGCCGACAATCAGCCCCAGCATTTT,TRBV6-1,TRBJ1-5,-,-
CASSLEGWNQPQHF,TGTGCCAGCAGCTTAGAGGGGTGGAATCAGCCCCAGCATTTT,TRBV7-6,TRBJ1-5,few,-
CASSFGQGYNEQFF,TGTGCCAGTAGTTTCGGACAGGGCTACAATGAGCAGTTCTTC,TRBV19,TRBJ2-1,few,TRBD1
CASIPAGTGGSEAFF,TGTGCCAGCATCCCTGCCGGGACAGGGGGCTCTGAAGCTTTCTTT,TRBV6-1,TRBJ1-1,few,TRBD1
CSARVGLVAKNIQYF,TGCAGTGCTAGAGTTGGACTCGTGGCCAAAAACATTCAGTACTTC,TRBV20-1,TRBJ2-4,few,-
CASREGGQNNSPLHF,TGTGCCAGCAGGGAGGGGGGACAGAATAATTCACCCCTCCACTTT,TRBV2,TRBJ1-6,-,TRBD1
CASSGQGMNTEAFF,TGTGCCAGCAGCGGACAGGGGATGAACACTGAAGCTTTCTTT,TRBV7-2,TRBJ1-1,many,TRBD1
CASSSPSPGTEAFF,TGCGCCAGCAGCTCGCCCTCCCCCGGAACTGAAGCTTTCTTT,TRBV5-1,TRBJ1-1,-,-
CASSSSIVQETQYF,TGTGCCAGCAGTTCCTCGATAGTCCAAGAGACCCAGTACTTC,TRBV6-6,TRBJ2-5,-,-
CASSPDRGHWTEAFF,TGTGCCAGCAGCCCCGACAGGGGGCATTGGACTGAAGCTTTCTTT,TRBV6-2/TRBV6-3,TRBJ1-1,few,TRBD1
CASSLGGTSHTGELFF,TGTGCCAGCAGCTTAGGTGGGACTAGTCACACCGGGGAGCTGTTTTTT,TRBV7-2,TRBJ2-2,-,TRBD2
CASINLGGVEPQHF,TGTGCCAGTATCAACTTAGGGGGAGTGGAGCCCCAGCATTTT,TRBV19,TRBJ1-5,few,-
CASSQDWPYQETQYF,TGCGCCAGCAGCCAAGATTGGCCGTACCAAGAGACCCAGTACTTC,TRBV4-1,TRBJ2-5,-,-
CASSSDWQETQYF,TGTGCCAGCAGCTCGGACTGGCAAGAGACCCAGTACTTC,TRBV7-8,TRBJ2-5,many,-
CATRQSLNTEAFF,TGTGCCACCCGACAGTCCTTGAACACTGAAGCTTTCTTT,TRBV6-1,TRBJ1-1,-,-
CSASDPGQGGSDTQYF,TGCAGTGCTAGTGACCCGGGACAGGGGGGATCAGATACGCAGTATTTT,TRBV20-1,TRBJ2-3,-,TRBD1
CASTVNSGGAFF,TGTGCCAGCACCGTAAATAGTGGTGGGGCTTTCTTT,TRBV7-2,TRBJ1-1,many,-
CASRDYATEAFF,TGTGCCAGCAGGGATTATGCCACTGAAGCTTTCTTT,TRBV6-1,TRBJ1-1,few,-
CASSRLAGDHNEQFF,TGTGCCAGCAGTAGACTAGCGGGAGACCACAATGAGCAGTTCTTC,TRBV28,TRBJ2-1,-,TRBD2
CASSQESQGNWEQYF,TGCGCCAGCAGCCAAGAGAGTCAGGGTAATTGGGAGCAGTACTTC,TRBV4-1,TRBJ2-7,-,-